A selection of T cell receptor beta chains follows, all from one sample in a study of T cell responses to AZD1222 COVID-19 vaccine. The repertoire was sequenced with immunoSEQ multiplex PCR; TCRdb's copy has only in-frame clones and lacks some. The sample shows tens of thousands of clones, 85% to 90% of them seen only once. This specimen consisted of peripheral blood, obtained 28 days after the second AZD1222 dose. All receptors come from an adult who received the AZD1222 COVID-19 vaccine. Both conserved end residues are part of each CDR3. The order of the fields is clone size, V gene, CDR3 length, J gene, D gene, CDR3 DNA, CDR3 protein. D genes are given only for firm matches. Clone size is given for some rows only: seen once, a few or many times, or a class if the clone is expanded.

>-|TRBV6-6|15|TRBJ1-6|-
TGTGCCAGCAGTTCTCCCGGGAGGGGTGATTCACCCCTCCACTTT
CASSSPGRGDSPLHF
>-|TRBV4-1|13|TRBJ1-5|-
TGCGCCAGCAGCCAAGATCGGAATCAGCCCCAGCATTTT
CASSQDRNQPQHF
>-|TRBV10-3|16|TRBJ1-3|TRBD1
TGTGCCATCAGGTATAACAGGGGGAATGCCGGAAACACCATATATTTT
CAIRYNRGNAGNTIYF
>-|TRBV28|16|TRBJ1-1|-
TGTGCCAGCACCATCGGGGGAGGGGCCCCAAGGACTGAAGCTTTCTTT
CASTIGGGAPRTEAFF
>-|TRBV5-1|14|TRBJ2-3|-
TGCGCCAGCACCGGTCAGGGCGGCACAGATACGCAGTATTTT
CASTGQGGTDTQYF
>-|TRBV6-5|13|TRBJ2-2|-
TGTGCCAGCAGTTTCACAGGGACCGGGGAGCTGTTTTTT
CASSFTGTGELFF
>-|TRBV6-5|13|TRBJ1-1|-
TGTGCCAGCAGTTACGGGGGGGGCACTGAAGCTTTCTTT
CASSYGGGTEAFF
>-|TRBV4-1|16|TRBJ1-6|-
TGCGCCAGCAGCCAAGAGGGGAGGCCCTATAATTCACCCCTCCACTTT
CASSQEGRPYNSPLHF
>-|TRBV5-5|12|TRBJ2-7|-
TGTGCCAGCAGCGTTAGATCGGGCGAGCAGTACTTC
CASSVRSGEQYF
>-|TRBV12-3/TRBV12-4|13|TRBJ1-1|-
TGTGCCAGCAGTCTCCAGGGAGGCACTGAAGCTTTCTTT
CASSLQGGTEAFF
>-|TRBV28|16|TRBJ1-5|-
TGTGCCAGCAGCCTAAGTAGGCGCCCGAGCAATCAGCCCCAGCATTTT
CASSLSRRPSNQPQHF
>-|TRBV6-5|13|TRBJ1-1|-
TGTGCCAGCAGTTACCCCCGGGACACTGAAGCTTTCTTT
CASSYPRDTEAFF
>-|TRBV14|17|TRBJ2-4|TRBD1
TGTGCCAGCAGCCAGGAAGGACAGGGCAAAGCCAAAAACATTCAGTACTTC
CASSQEGQGKAKNIQYF
>-|TRBV7-3|16|TRBJ2-2|-
TGTGCCAGCAGCCTGGACGCCGGAACGAACACCGGGGAGCTGTTTTTT
CASSLDAGTNTGELFF
>-|TRBV6-2/TRBV6-3|13|TRBJ1-1|TRBD1
TGTGCCAGCAGTCCCCAGGGGGGGAAGGAAGCTTTCTTT
CASSPQGGKEAFF
>-|TRBV11-2|12|TRBJ1-1|-
TGTGCCAGCAGTCCAGGGAGATCTGAAGCTTTCTTT
CASSPGRSEAFF
>-|TRBV2|14|TRBJ1-2|TRBD1
TGTGCCAGCAGTAACAGGGGGCGCGAGGACGGCTACACCTTC
CASSNRGREDGYTF
>-|TRBV28|11|TRBJ1-2|-
TGTGCCAGCAGTTTAGCCAGGCGGCTCACCTTC
CASSLARRLTF
>-|TRBV9|16|TRBJ1-3|-
TGTGCCAGCAGCGTAGAGGGGGACAACTCTGGAAACACCATATATTTT
CASSVEGDNSGNTIYF
>-|TRBV2|12|TRBJ2-7|-
TGTGCCAGCAGTGAAGGCGGCTACGAGCAGTACTTC
CASSEGGYEQYF
>-|TRBV6-5|14|TRBJ1-2|-
TGTGCCAGCAGACTCGAGGGGGGTAGCTATGGCTACACCTTC
CASRLEGGSYGYTF
>-|TRBV28|10|TRBJ2-7|-
TGTGCCCCAGGCGCCTACGAGCAGTACTTC
CAPGAYEQYF
>-|TRBV12-3/TRBV12-4|11|TRBJ2-5|-
TGTGCCAGCAGTTTCGGGGGGACCCAGTACTTC
CASSFGGTQYF
>-|TRBV27|14|TRBJ1-5|-
TGTGCCAGCAGTTTTGGGACGGGCAATCAGCCCCAGCATTTT
CASSFGTGNQPQHF
>-|TRBV27|16|TRBJ2-2|-
TGTGCCAGCAGTTTATTTCAGGGGCCGAACACCGGGGAGCTGTTTTTT
CASSLFQGPNTGELFF
>few|TRBV6-5|15|TRBJ2-7|TRBD1
TGTGCCAGCAGTTACACTTGGGACAGTACCTACGAGCAGTACTTC
CASSYTWDSTYEQYF
>-|TRBV2|13|TRBJ1-1|TRBD1
TGTGCCAGCAGGGGGACAGGGGGCACTGAAGCTTTCTTT
CASRGTGGTEAFF
>-|TRBV28|16|TRBJ1-1|-
TGTGCCAGCAGTTACAGGGCGTTCTTTATGAACACTGAAGCTTTCTTT
CASSYRAFFMNTEAFF
>-|TRBV6-6|15|TRBJ2-1|-
TGTGCCAGCAGTTACTCAATCCCCCAGTCGGGTGAGCAGTTCTTC
CASSYSIPQSGEQFF
>-|TRBV27|14|TRBJ2-1|TRBD1
TGTGCCAGCGGCCGGAGACAGGGGTCCGATGAGCAGTTCTTC
CASGRRQGSDEQFF
>-|TRBV4-1|18|TRBJ1-1|TRBD1
TGCGCCAGCAGCCAAGATCGAGGACAGGGGGTGGGGAACACTGAAGCTTTCTTT
CASSQDRGQGVGNTEAFF
>-|TRBV19|15|TRBJ2-5|-
TGTGCCAGTAGTATAAGTGTCGGAAGACAAGAGACCCAGTACTTC
CASSISVGRQETQYF
>-|TRBV21-1|14|TRBJ1-5|-
TGTGCCAGCATCTTAGTCCATAGCAATCAGCCCCAGCATTTT
CASILVHSNQPQHF
>-|TRBV7-8|15|TRBJ1-2|-
TGTGCCAGCAGCTTAGCGCGGGCTGACAACTATGGCTACACCTTC
CASSLARADNYGYTF
>-|TRBV7-9|13|TRBJ1-5|-
TGTGCCAGCAGCTTCGAGGGGAATCAGCCCCAGCATTTT
CASSFEGNQPQHF
>-|TRBV20-1|10|TRBJ1-2|-
TGCAGTGCCCAATCGTATGGCTACACCTTC
CSAQSYGYTF
>-|TRBV5-4|15|TRBJ1-3|-
TGTGCCAGCAGCTCCGCCGGGGTCTCTGGAAACACCATATATTTT
CASSSAGVSGNTIYF
>-|TRBV6-5|15|TRBJ2-6|TRBD1
TGTGCCAGCAGCAACAGGGGGCTCGGGGCCAACGTCCTGACTTTC
CASSNRGLGANVLTF
>-|TRBV29-1|15|TRBJ1-2|-
TGCAGCGTTGAAAAAGGCCAGGGAGGCGGCTATGGCTACACCTTC
CSVEKGQGGGYGYTF
>-|TRBV7-2|15|TRBJ2-7|TRBD1
TGTGCCAGCAGCTTCCGACAGGGGAGCTCCTACGAGCAGTACTTC
CASSFRQGSSYEQYF
>-|TRBV18|15|TRBJ1-2|TRBD1
TGTGCCAGCTCAACTGGGACAGCTTCTAACTATGGCTACACCTTC
CASSTGTASNYGYTF
>-|TRBV19|15|TRBJ2-7|TRBD2
TGTGCCAGTAGTTTCGGGACTAGCGGAATCTACGAGCAGTACTTC
CASSFGTSGIYEQYF
>-|TRBV12-3/TRBV12-4|13|TRBJ2-7|-
TGTGCCAGCAGTTTAGTACATCAGGACGAGCAGTACTTC
CASSLVHQDEQYF
>-|TRBV29-1|12|TRBJ2-1|-
TGCAGCGTCATAATAATTGGAAATGAGCAGTTCTTC
CSVIIIGNEQFF
>-|TRBV5-5|12|TRBJ1-2|-
TGTGCCAGCAGCTTGGCGACAAATGGCTACACCTTC
CASSLATNGYTF
>-|TRBV3-1/TRBV3-2|16|TRBJ1-1|-
TGTGCCAGCAGCCAAGATCTTGAACAGGGAAACACTGAAGCTTTCTTT
CASSQDLEQGNTEAFF
>-|TRBV28|11|TRBJ2-7|-
TGTGCCAGCACCACTCTCCACGAGCAGTACTTC
CASTTLHEQYF
>-|TRBV5-6|14|TRBJ2-7|TRBD1
TGTGCCAGCAGCGGGGACAGGGAGGTTGGGGAGCAGTACTTC
CASSGDREVGEQYF
>-|TRBV5-1|13|TRBJ1-2|-
TGCGCCAGCAGCTTGGGAGGGGGCTATGGCTACACCTTC
CASSLGGGYGYTF
>-|TRBV18|12|TRBJ1-6|-
TGTGCCAGCTCACCCCAGGGTTCACCCCTCCACTTT
CASSPQGSPLHF
>few|TRBV6-5|14|TRBJ1-6|-
TGTGCCAGCAGCAACAGTGGGGCGCATTCACCCCTCCACTTT
CASSNSGAHSPLHF
>-|TRBV24-1|16|TRBJ1-1|TRBD1
TGTGCCACCAGTGATTTGTTTCGGGACAGGGGCCCTGAAGCTTTCTTT
CATSDLFRDRGPEAFF
>-|TRBV30|13|TRBJ1-2|TRBD1
TGTGCCTGGAGCTTGGGACAGACATATGGCTACACCTTC
CAWSLGQTYGYTF
>-|TRBV15|16|TRBJ2-1|-
TGTGCCACCAGCAGAGATACCTTGGTTTCCTACAATGAGCAGTTCTTC
CATSRDTLVSYNEQFF
>-|TRBV5-4|13|TRBJ1-2|TRBD1
TGTGCCAGCAGCTCGGGACAGAACTATGGCTACACCTTC
CASSSGQNYGYTF
>-|TRBV7-7|15|TRBJ2-2|TRBD1
TGTGCCAGCAGCGTGCGACAGGGGGATGGCGGGGAGCTGTTTTTT
CASSVRQGDGGELFF
>-|TRBV29-1|15|TRBJ1-4|TRBD1
TGCAGCGTTGAAGATTGGCAGGGGGCGCGTGAAAAACTGTTTTTT
CSVEDWQGAREKLFF